Here is one TCR beta chain with its context. The sample is drawn from a study of blood T cell repertoires in COVID-19. Study-wide background: Collection of acute and convalescent COVID-19 samples took place in the United States, Italy and Spain. The cDNA or gDNA used as material had been derived from T cells, B-cell-depleted T cells, or PBMCs.

TCRdb's copy holds only in-frame clones and misses some; the assay was immunoSEQ multiplex PCR. The sample carries around 220,000 clones, under 90% recorded once. The V end lost 3 bases, the J end lost 1 base, and 8 bases lay between the germline ends. The CDR3 runs to 14 residues. Germline CDR1 and CDR2: MGHRA and YSYEKL. The rearrangement links TRBV4-1 to TRBJ2-3; D not certain. The receptor was derived from a man aged 25 to 45 with active or convalescent COVID-19. Sequenced sample: peripheral blood. DNA for the CDR3: TGCGCCAGCAGCCATTATACGGGCACAGATACGCAGTATTTT. This sequence encodes CASSHYTGTDTQYF.